This note documents a single T cell receptor (beta chain) sequence. With 3 bases clipped from V and 0 bases from J, the junction kept 10 bases outside the gene matches. This CDR3 has 17 amino acids. The germline gives CDR1 SGHRS, CDR2 YFSETQ. These data belong to a study of blood T cell repertoires in COVID-19. The protocol was immunoSEQ multiplex PCR, while the TCRdb copy is restricted to in-frame clones and leaves out a portion. The table shows around 95,000 clones, with about 85% occurring only once. The receptor was derived from a woman at least 80 years old with acute or convalescent COVID-19. The rearrangement uses TRBV5-1 and TRBJ1-1; 8 nucleotides match TRBD1. The specimen was peripheral blood. The CDR3, as DNA: TGCGCCAGCAGCTCTGATGGGACAGGCTTCATGAACACTGAAGCTTTCTTT. As protein: CASSSDGTGFMNTEAFF.